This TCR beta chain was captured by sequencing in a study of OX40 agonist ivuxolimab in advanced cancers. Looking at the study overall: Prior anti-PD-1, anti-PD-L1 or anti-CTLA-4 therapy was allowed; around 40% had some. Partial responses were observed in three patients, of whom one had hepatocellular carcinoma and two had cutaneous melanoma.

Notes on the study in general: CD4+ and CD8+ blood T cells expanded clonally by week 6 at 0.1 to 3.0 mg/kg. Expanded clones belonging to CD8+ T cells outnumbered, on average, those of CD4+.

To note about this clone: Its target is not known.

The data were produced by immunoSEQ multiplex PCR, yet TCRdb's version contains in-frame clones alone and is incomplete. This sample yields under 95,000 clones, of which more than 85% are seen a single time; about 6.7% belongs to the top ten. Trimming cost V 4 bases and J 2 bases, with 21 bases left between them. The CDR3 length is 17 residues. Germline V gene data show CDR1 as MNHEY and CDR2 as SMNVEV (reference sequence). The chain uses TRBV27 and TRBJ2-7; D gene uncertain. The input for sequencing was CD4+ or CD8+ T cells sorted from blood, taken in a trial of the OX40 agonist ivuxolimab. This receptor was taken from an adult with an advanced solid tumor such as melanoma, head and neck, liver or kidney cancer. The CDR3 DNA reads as TGTGCCAGCAGTTCCCGACCGTACCAATTAACCCCCTACGAGCAGTACTTC. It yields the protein CASSSRPYQLTPYEQYF.